The 24 T cell receptor beta chains in this list originate from one sample, sequenced in a study of T cell clonality in common variable immunodeficiency (dated by TCRdb to between 2015 and 2017). Library construction relied on the immunoSEQ multiplex PCR assay. TCRdb mirrors the immuneACCESS table, restricted to in-frame sequences. Some clones are absent from its copies; in checked studies, under half trace to an unresolved V gene, and the reason for the others is unknown. The data for this sample show tens of thousands of clones, each detected more than once. The top ten clonotypes cover 3.5% to 4% of the sample. Input material: peripheral blood mononuclear cells. All receptors derive from a person aged 18 to 69 in good health.

With regard to this clone: Coverage ceases 3 residues before the CDR3 finishes, and the germline J gene fills in the end. The chain recombines TRBV6-1 with TRBJ1-1, with TRBD1 identical over 8 bases. The CDR3 consists of 15 residues. CDR1 and CDR2 from the germline V gene are MNHNS and SASEGT. The part of the CDR3 DNA that was read is TGTGCCAGCAGTGCCCTAACAGGGGGTTTGTCCCAA. It encodes CASSALTGGLSQ. The whole CDR3 protein is CASSALTGGLSQAFF.

This clone has a count of ten or more. Read data end 3 residues before the CDR3 end; the end is taken from the germline J gene. The genes are TRBV2 and TRBJ2-1, with 11 nucleotides matching TRBD2. This CDR3 spans 16 amino acids. Trimming took 11 bases from V and 4 from J; bases not matched to a gene: 13. Germline values: CDR1 SNHLY, CDR2 FYNNEI. CDR3: CAALRASGGFYNEQFF. CDR3 DNA (partial): TGTGCCGCCTTGAGGGCTAGCGGGGGGTTTTACAATGAG.

This clone showed up many times. Read coverage stops 3 residues before the CDR3 terminus; the germline J gene supplies the remainder. V is TRBV20-1 and J is TRBJ2-5; 12 bases map to TRBD2. The germline V gene encodes CDR1 DFQATT and CDR2 SNEGSKA (reference sequence). The CDR3 is 18 residues long. The V and J ends lost 1 base and 4 bases, in that order; junction bases with no gene match: 13. This chain's CDR3 is CSARGPSGGAVVGETQYF. CDR3 DNA (partial): TGCAGTGCTAGAGGTCCTAGCGGGGGGGCGGTGGTGGGAGAGACC.

This clone was picked up many times. The CDR3 is cut off 3 residues early in the read; its end comes from the germline J gene. The chain links TRBV5-1 to TRBJ2-2, with D possibly matching TRBD1 (5 bases). Germline V gene sequence: CDR1 SGHRS, CDR2 YFSETQ. CDR3 length: 14 residues. Trimming cost V 2 bases and J 1 base, with 6 bases left between them. Incomplete CDR3 DNA: TGCGCCAGCAGCTTCACAGGGAACACCGGGGAG. Translating gives CASSFTGNTGE. The entire CDR3 protein reads CASSFTGNTGELFF.

This clone has at least ten counts. The observed sequence ends 3 residues before the CDR3 terminus, with the missing tail filled in from the germline J gene. The V gene is TRBV19, the J gene TRBJ1-1; 10 nucleotides match TRBD1. CDR1 is LNHDA and CDR2 is SQIVND in the germline V gene (reference sequence). V dropped 6 bases and J dropped 3; count of bases not matched to a gene: 4. The CDR3 totals 14 residues. CDR3 residues: CASRWDRGDTEAFF. Partial CDR3 DNA: TGTGCCAGTAGGTGGGACAGGGGTGACACTGAA.

This clone was counted ten times or more. The CDR3 goes on 3 residues after the read ends, and that part is filled in from the germline J gene. This chain uses TRBV5-4 with TRBJ2-4, with D possibly being TRBD2 (7 bases). Per the germline V gene, CDR1 is SGHNT and CDR2 is YYREEE (reference sequence). The CDR3 is 14 residues long. V lost 2 bases, J lost 5 bases, and 11 bases lay in between. The CDR3 sequence is CASSFGGAQNIQYF. The CDR3 bases that were read are TGTGCCAGCAGCTTTGGGGGGGCCCAAAACATT.

This clone was counted at least ten times. The CDR3 extends 3 residues past the end of the read, so its final part is completed from the germline J gene. V and J are TRBV7-9 and TRBJ2-3; D perhaps matches TRBD2 (5 bases). Germline CDR1 reads SEHNR; CDR2 reads FQNEAQ (reference sequence). CDR3 length: 14 amino acids. The CDR3 reads CASSLAQDSETQYF. CDR3 DNA (partial): TGTGCCAGCAGCTTAGCGCAGGACTCCGAGACG.

This clone was seen a handful of times. The CDR3 loop reads CASSLSGGGDTQYF. The covered CDR3 bases are TGTGCCAGCAGCCTTAGCGGGGGAGGAGATACG. The J gene is TRBJ2-3, the V gene TRBV11-1; 9 bases are a match to TRBD2. The read is 3 residues too short to cover the CDR3 end, so that end is filled in from the germline J gene. Germline trimming cut 5 bases from V and 5 bases from J; bases unmatched to any gene: 5. CDR1 is SGHAT, CDR2 FQDESV, per germline (reference sequence). The length of the CDR3 is 14 residues.

In this sample, this clone turned up many times. Read sequence stops 3 residues before the CDR3 end, and the germline J gene provides the missing end. V is TRBV7-9 and J is TRBJ2-3; 7 bases are shared with TRBD1. V was clipped by 0 bases and J by 3 bases; unmatched bases: 0. The V gene's germline CDR1 is SEHNR and CDR2 FQNEAQ (reference sequence). The CDR3 contains 14 residues. The DNA read from the CDR3 is TGTGCCAGCAGCTTAGCACAGGGGACAGATACG. It specifies CASSLAQGTDT. The complete CDR3 sequence is CASSLAQGTDTQYF.

The CDR3 loop reads CASSVRTGWPSPLFF. CDR3 DNA, as far as it was read: TGTGCCAGCAGTGTGCGGACAGGGTGGCCATCACCG. The chain employs TRBV6-1 and TRBJ2-2; 8 bases map to TRBD1. The CDR3 extends 3 residues past the end of the read, so its final part is completed from the germline J gene. The germline V gene encodes CDR1 MNHNS and CDR2 SASEGT. The CDR3 covers 15 residues.

This clone came up many times. The CDR3 loop is CASSPDRGETQYF. The DNA read from the CDR3 is TGTGCCAGCTCGCCCGACAGGGGCGAGACC. The rearrangement uses TRBV18 and TRBJ2-5; the match to TRBD1 covers 8 bases. The missing CDR3 end, 3 residues past where the read stops, is filled in from the germline J gene. With V trimmed by 6 bases and J by 5 bases, 5 bases remained unmatched. The germline V gene encodes CDR1 KGHSH and CDR2 LQKENI. This CDR3 spans 13 amino acids.

This clone was detected many times. The read gets to within 3 residues of the CDR3 end, and the germline J gene fills in the rest. This chain joins TRBV29-1 and TRBJ2-5, with TRBD1 matching 8 bases. This CDR3 has 13 residues. The V gene end was trimmed by 6 bases and the J gene end by 4 bases; junction bases not matched to a gene: 7. CDR1 and CDR2 from the germline V gene are SQVTM and ANQGSEA. The CDR3 here is CSVPGQGSETQYF. The DNA read from the CDR3 is TGCAGCGTCCCAGGACAGGGCTCAGAGACC.

This clone has ten or more counts. Coverage ceases 3 residues before the CDR3 finishes, and the germline J gene fills in the end. This rearrangement joins TRBV30 to TRBJ2-7, with 9 bases fitting TRBD1. The CDR3 totals 16 residues. The V gene end was trimmed by 0 bases and the J gene end by 4 bases; junction bases not matched to a gene: 10. The germline CDR1 and CDR2 sequences are GTSNPN and SVGIG (reference sequence). The CDR3 sequence is CAWSVRDRALGYEQYF. The CDR3 DNA, read in part, is TGTGCCTGGAGTGTCCGGGACAGGGCCTTAGGATACGAG.

This clone was observed at least ten times. The missing CDR3 end, 3 residues past where the read stops, is filled in from the germline J gene. The gene calls are TRBV30 and TRBJ2-2; 8 positions match TRBD1. The J segment lost 1 base and the V segment lost 5 bases, leaving 0 bases of the junction unmatched. CDR3 length: 13 amino acids. In germline, CDR1 is GTSNPN, CDR2 SVGIG (reference sequence). CDR3 region: CAWGTGNTGELFF. CDR3 bases read: TGTGCCTGGGGGACAGGGAACACCGGGGAG.

This clone was seen repeatedly, ten times or more. The missing CDR3 end, 3 residues past where the read stops, is filled in from the germline J gene. The J gene is TRBJ1-5, the V gene TRBV19; D not certain. From germline, CDR1 is LNHDA and CDR2 SQIVND (reference sequence). This CDR3 contains 13 residues. Deletions cut 6 bases from V and 7 bases from J, with 13 bases between. The CDR3 spells CASSIVGHQPQHF. The CDR3 bases that were read are TGTGCCAGTAGCATCGTTGGCCACCAGCCC.

Ten or more counts support this clone. The CDR3 end falls 3 residues outside the read, so it is completed with the germline J gene. The chain uses TRBV7-9 and TRBJ1-2, with a possible D match to TRBD1 (5 bases). Between the trimmed V and J ends, which lost 1 base and 0 bases, there was a span of 9 bases. CDR3 length: 15 amino acids. Germline values: CDR1 SEHNR, CDR2 FQNEAQ (reference sequence). CDR3 region: CASSLGAGTNYGYTF. The part of the CDR3 DNA that was read is TGTGCCAGCAGCTTAGGGGCAGGGACTAACTATGGC. The full variable domain, its missing parts supplied by reference TRBV7-9 and TRBJ1-2, is DTGVSQNPRHKITKRGQNVTFRCDPISEHNRLYWYRQTLGQGPEFLTYFQNEAQLEKSRLLSDRFSAERPKGSFSTLEIQRTEQGDSAMYLCASSLGAGTNYGYTFGSGTRLTVV.

This clone was counted at least ten times. The DNA ends 3 residues before the CDR3 does, and the rest of the CDR3 is filled in from the germline J gene. This rearrangement joins TRBV6-2 or TRBV6-3 to TRBJ2-2, with 7 bases matching TRBD1. Trimming cost V 10 bases and J 0 bases; bases outside gene matches: 8. The germline V gene encodes CDR1 MNHEY and CDR2 SVGEGT. This CDR3 has 15 residues. CDR3 sequence reads: CANLQGFANTGELFF. The CDR3 bases that were read are TGTGCCAACCTACAGGGGTTTGCGAACACCGGGGAG.

This clone was observed a handful of times. From the germline J gene comes the end of the CDR3, since the read stops 3 residues before it. This sequence joins TRBV18 and TRBJ1-2; a possible D gene is TRBD1 (6 bases). The CDR3 covers 13 residues. Germline CDR1 KGHSH, CDR2 LQKENI. The CDR3 here is CASSLGTTDTYTF. The covered CDR3 bases are TGTGCCAGCTCCCTGGGGACAACAGATACC.

This clone was seen ten or more times. The CDR3 goes on 3 residues after the read ends, and that part is filled in from the germline J gene. The genes are TRBV2 and TRBJ2-2; TRBD1 agrees at 9 bases. CDR3 size: 13 residues. Germline values: CDR1 SNHLY, CDR2 FYNNEI. The CDR3 loop reads CASSELGQGTLFF. The sequenced CDR3 bases are TGTGCCAGCAGTGAATTGGGACAGGGAACG.

This clone came up many times. CDR3 in amino acids: CASSLGASGSETQYF. The CDR3 DNA, read in part, is TGCGCCAGCAGCTTGGGGGCTAGCGGGAGTGAGACC. This chain joins TRBV5-1 and TRBJ2-5; 10 positions match TRBD2. The read finishes 3 residues shy of the CDR3 end, and the germline J gene is used to complete it. V dropped 0 bases and J dropped 5; count of bases not matched to a gene: 4. Per germline, CDR1 SGHRS and CDR2 YFSETQ. The CDR3 runs to 15 residues.

This clone was counted many times. Sequencing ends 3 residues short of the CDR3 end; the germline J gene provides the rest. The chain has TRBV20-1 and TRBJ2-5, with D uncertain. The CDR3 contains 13 residues. Trimming removed 0 bases from V and 7 bases from J, with 12 bases in between. Germline assignment: CDR1 DFQATT and CDR2 SNEGSKA (reference sequence). CDR3 bases read: TGCAGTGCTAGAGACTACCGGCCAGGGACC. Its translation is CSARDYRPGT. The whole CDR3 region reads CSARDYRPGTQYF.

This clone has just a few counts. The CDR3 end lies 3 residues beyond the end of the read and is filled in from the germline J gene. V usage is TRBV5-1 and J usage is TRBJ1-2, with D tentatively TRBD1 (6 bases). The CDR3 has 14 amino acids. The V gene's germline CDR1 is SGHRS and CDR2 YFSETQ. The CDR3: CASSSRTGRDIYTF. The part of the CDR3 DNA that was read is TGCGCCAGCAGCTCGCGCACAGGGAGGGACATC.

This clone has a handful of counts. The CDR3 extends 3 residues past the end of the read, so its final part is completed from the germline J gene. This chain uses TRBV7-7 with TRBJ2-3; perhaps TRBD1 as D (5 bases). CDR1 SSHAT and CDR2 FNYEAQ come from the germline V gene (reference sequence). This CDR3 has 13 amino acids. This CDR3 is CASSFGREETQYF. The sequenced part of the CDR3 DNA is TGTGCCAGCAGCTTTGGCAGGGAAGAGACG.

This clone was observed many times. The sequence runs out 3 residues before the end of the CDR3; the remainder is reconstructed from the germline J gene. J is TRBJ2-3 and V is TRBV7-3; D perhaps matches TRBD2 (5 bases). V lost 6 bases and J lost 2, with 12 bases in between. Looked up from germline, CDR1 is SGHTA and CDR2 is FQGTGA. The CDR3 has 14 residues. Partial CDR3 DNA: TGTGCCAGCAGTCGTGGACTGGCCACAGATACG. This encodes CASSRGLATDT. The CDR3 in its entirety is CASSRGLATDTQYF.